A selection of T cell receptor beta chains follows, all from one sample in a study of blood T cells in healthy people across ages. One entry per CDR3 protein results from TCRdb running MiXCR on the 5' RACE reads. The sample records some 1.4 million distinct CDR3 sequences, 40% to 50% being singletons. Sequencing input: blood. These receptors all stem from a woman younger than 35 in good health. Each CDR3 is given with its conserved first and last residue. D genes are given only for firm matches. A clone size is listed for some rows: how often the clone was seen (once, few, many), or a class if it is expanded.

cdr3_aa cdr3_nt clone_size j_call d_call v_call
CANSDLQGDYGYTF TGTGCCAACAGTGATCTACAGGGGGACTATGGCTACACCTTC - TRBJ1-2 TRBD1 TRBV5-4
CASSLGSGGNPRETQYF TGTGCCAGCAGTTTGGGTAGCGGGGGGAATCCACGAGAGACCCAGTACTTC - TRBJ2-5 TRBD2 TRBV28
CASRPTGGGETQYF TGTGCCAGCAGACCGACAGGGGGCGGTGAGACCCAGTACTTC few TRBJ2-5 TRBD1 TRBV5-6
CASSEKAEYNEQFF TGTGCCAGCAGTGAAAAAGCGGAGTACAATGAGCAGTTCTTC - TRBJ2-1 - TRBV6-1
CASSTDERDSYEQFF TGTGCCAGCAGCACGGACGAGCGGGATAGCTATGAGCAGTTCTTC - TRBJ2-1 - TRBV21-1
CAGSLLAGGYNEQYF TGTGCCGGCAGCCTACTAGCGGGGGGCTACAATGAGCAGTACTTC - TRBJ2-7 TRBD2 TRBV7-2
CASSRLAGLFTQYF TGTGCCAGCAGCAGACTAGCGGGATTGTTTACGCAGTATTTT - TRBJ2-3 TRBD2 TRBV6-5
CASSFTVAANYGYTF TGCGCCAGCAGCTTTACGGTGGCAGCTAACTATGGCTACACCTTC - TRBJ1-2 - TRBV5-1
CASSQETVTSNEQFF TGTGCCAGCAGCCAAGAGACCGTAACCAGCAATGAGCAGTTCTTC few TRBJ2-1 - TRBV4-2
CASSMTSSAYNEQYF TGTGCCAGTAGTATGACTAGCTCAGCCTACAATGAGCAGTACTTC once TRBJ2-4 TRBD2 TRBV19
CSANRDYLTDTQYF TGCAGTGCTAACCGGGACTACCTCACAGATACGCAGTATTTT few TRBJ2-3 TRBD2 TRBV20-1
CASSSGVGVDEQYF TGTGCCAGCAGTTCCGGGGTGGGGGTAGACGAGCAGTACTTC - TRBJ2-7 - TRBV28
CASSLNRVDTEAFF TGTGCCAGCAGTTTGAATCGGGTGGACACTGAAGCTTTCTTT - TRBJ1-1 - TRBV12-3/TRBV12-4
CASSWASADTQYF TGTGCCAGCAGTTGGGCTAGTGCAGATACGCAGTATTTT many TRBJ2-3 - TRBV6-1
CATSEVGASYNEQFF TGTGCCACCAGTGAAGTCGGAGCCTCCTACAATGAGCAGTTCTTC few TRBJ2-1 - TRBV24-1
CSARGGAKEWYTDTQYF TGCAGTGCTAGGGGCGGGGCTAAGGAGTGGTATACAGATACGCAGTATTTT - TRBJ2-3 - TRBV20-1
CASPFPGQIYEQYF TGTGCCAGCCCCTTCCCGGGGCAGATCTACGAGCAGTACTTC few TRBJ2-7 - TRBV5-6
CASSPWTSGRANNEQFF TGTGCCAGCAGCCCTTGGACTAGCGGGAGGGCAAACAATGAGCAGTTCTTC - TRBJ2-1 TRBD2 TRBV3-1
CASSHELGRENIQYF TGTGCCAGCAGCCACGAACTAGGACGGGAAAACATTCAGTACTTC - TRBJ2-4 - TRBV11-2
CASAPESFSTDTQYF TGTGCCAGCGCCCCGGAGTCCTTTAGCACAGATACGCAGTATTTT - TRBJ2-3 - TRBV28
CATSSKGSGSYEQYF TGTGCCACCAGCAGTAAGGGGAGCGGGAGTTACGAGCAGTACTTC - TRBJ2-7 TRBD2 TRBV15
CASSPKRALSYEQYF TGTGCCAGCAGCCCCAAGCGGGCTCTCTCCTACGAGCAGTACTTC - TRBJ2-7 - TRBV3-1
CASSQDTRLAGVQGEQFF TGCGCCAGCAGCCAAGACACCCGACTAGCGGGAGTGCAGGGTGAGCAGTTCTTC few TRBJ2-1 TRBD2 TRBV4-1
CASSTGQGLNQPQHF TGTGCCAGCAGTACCGGACAGGGGTTAAATCAGCCCCAGCATTTT few TRBJ1-5 TRBD1 TRBV28
CASSPAGTTMTYGYTF TGTGCCAGCTCACCAGCCGGGACAACTATGACATATGGCTACACCTTC - TRBJ1-2 - TRBV18
CASSLGWSGSYEQYF TGTGCCAGCAGCTTGGGGTGGTCGGGCTCCTACGAGCAGTACTTC - TRBJ2-7 - TRBV5-5
CASSFAPGQGFEQYF TGTGCCAGCAGCTTTGCCCCGGGACAGGGATTCGAGCAGTACTTC - TRBJ2-7 TRBD1 TRBV5-5
CASSIDQTGNQPQHF TGTGCCAGCAGTATTGATCAGACAGGCAATCAGCCCCAGCATTTT few TRBJ1-5 - TRBV12-3/TRBV12-4
CASSMGDQYF TGTGCCAGCAGTATGGGGGACCAGTACTTC few TRBJ2-5 - TRBV2
CASSVDDRRGYTF TGTGCCAGCAGCGTAGATGACCGCCGGGGCTACACCTTC - TRBJ1-2 - TRBV9
CAIGREATHTDTQYF TGTGCCATCGGCCGGGAGGCCACACACACAGATACGCAGTATTTT few TRBJ2-3 TRBD2 TRBV10-3
CASAEAGGSEQYF TGTGCCAGCGCGGAAGCGGGAGGAAGTGAGCAGTACTTC - TRBJ2-5 TRBD2 TRBV2
CATRNGSSYEQYF TGTGCCACCAGGAACGGAAGCTCCTACGAGCAGTACTTC - TRBJ2-7 - TRBV10-3
CAISERPPGQISNQPQHF TGTGCCATCAGTGAGCGGCCGCCAGGACAGATTAGCAATCAGCCCCAGCATTTT few TRBJ1-5 - TRBV10-3
CASSFLSGVRGTEAFF TGTGCCAGCAGCTTCCTGTCAGGGGTAAGGGGAACTGAAGCTTTCTTT - TRBJ1-1 - TRBV7-9
CASSPGPATQYF TGTGCCAGCAGCCCCGGACCGGCTACGCAGTATTTT - TRBJ2-3 - TRBV12-3/TRBV12-4
CASSLGGRGLNEQFF TGTGCCAGCAGCTTAGGAGGCAGGGGCTTGAATGAGCAGTTCTTC once TRBJ2-1 - TRBV7-8
CASSLELGKQYNEQFF TGTGCCAGCAGCTTAGAACTAGGGAAACAGTACAATGAGCAGTTCTTC - TRBJ2-1 - TRBV7-9
CASSLWDQGTDTQYF TGTGCCAGCTCACTCTGGGACCAAGGCACAGATACGCAGTATTTT few TRBJ2-3 - TRBV18
CASSYHVAGKNSPLHF TGTGCCAGCAGTTACCACGTGGCGGGGAAGAATTCACCCCTCCACTTT - TRBJ1-6 - TRBV6-6
CSARDPGGGANQPQHF TGCAGTGCTAGAGATCCCGGTGGGGGGGCCAATCAGCCCCAGCATTTT - TRBJ1-5 - TRBV20-1
CASSLERLALSYNEQFF TGTGCCAGCAGCTTAGAGAGGCTAGCCCTCTCCTACAATGAGCAGTTCTTC - TRBJ2-1 - TRBV7-9
CASSSGQGLLFF TGTGCCAGCAGCTCGGGACAGGGGTTACTGTTTTTT few TRBJ1-4 TRBD1 TRBV7-9
CASSPLGRGGNYEQYF TGTGCCAGCAGCCCACTCGGGCGGGGGGGGAATTACGAGCAGTACTTC few TRBJ2-7 TRBD2 TRBV4-2
CATSDLRQGGSQPQHF TGTGCCACCAGTGATTTGCGGCAGGGCGGCAGTCAGCCCCAGCATTTT - TRBJ1-5 - TRBV24-1
CSARAVPTSIAGALYEQYF TGCAGTGCTAGGGCCGTTCCTACCTCGATAGCGGGGGCCCTCTACGAGCAGTACTTC - TRBJ2-7 TRBD2 TRBV20-1
CASSERGTSGSYEQYF TGTGCCAGCAGTGAGCGCGGGACTAGCGGGTCCTACGAGCAGTACTTC few TRBJ2-7 TRBD2 TRBV6-1
CSADDPGTGNTEAFF TGCAGTGCTGACGATCCCGGGACAGGTAACACTGAAGCTTTCTTT - TRBJ1-1 TRBD1 TRBV20-1
CSVGAGGDSPLHF TGCAGCGTTGGGGCGGGAGGGGATTCACCCCTCCACTTT few TRBJ1-6 - TRBV29-1
CASSLEEGETSYEQYF TGTGCCAGCAGTTTAGAGGAAGGGGAGACCTCCTACGAGCAGTACTTC few TRBJ2-7 - TRBV12-3/TRBV12-4
CASSWGGVGSETQYF TGTGCCAGCAGTTGGGGCGGGGTAGGTTCGGAGACCCAGTACTTC few TRBJ2-5 - TRBV28
CASSEPGRRGDTQYF TGTGCCAGCAGTGAGCCGGGTCGTAGAGGAGATACGCAGTATTTT - TRBJ2-3 - TRBV25-1
CASSPLRYDNQPQHF TGTGCCAGCAGCCCCCTCCGGTACGACAATCAGCCCCAGCATTTT - TRBJ1-5 - TRBV2
CSASPNPNNEQFF TGCAGTGCCAGTCCTAACCCAAACAATGAGCAGTTCTTC - TRBJ2-1 - TRBV20-1
CASSQSRGLADTTDTQYF TGTGCCAGCAGCCAGTCAAGAGGGCTAGCGGATACCACAGATACGCAGTATTTT few TRBJ2-3 TRBD2 TRBV4-2
CASSPPGTGFLSGYGYTF TGTGCCAGCAGCCCCCCCGGGACAGGGTTTCTATCGGGCTATGGCTACACCTTC - TRBJ1-2 TRBD1 TRBV3-1
CSAQEGNTEAFF TGCAGTGCTCAAGAGGGGAACACTGAAGCTTTCTTT few TRBJ1-1 - TRBV20-1
CASSYNRAQPQHF TGTGCCAGCAGTTACAACAGGGCTCAGCCCCAGCATTTT - TRBJ1-5 - TRBV6-2/TRBV6-3